This record covers a single TCR beta chain. Its antigen remains unknown. The V and J ends lost 0 bases and 4 bases respectively, with 10 bases between them. The CDR3 is made up of 14 amino acids. Looked up from germline, CDR1 is KGHSH and CDR2 is LQKENI. Combined were second doses at about 4 or about 12 weeks. Measured with immunoSEQ multiplex PCR; TCRdb has only the in-frame clones, and not every one. Of around 81,000 clones in the sample, around 90% are singletons; the top ten hold around 8%. This sample was included in a study of T cell responses to AZD1222 COVID-19 vaccine. Broader study findings: Variant regions that are unmutated are reportedly the target of nearly half of spike-specific TCRs. Repertoires were sampled only after the peak T cell response. Donors were mostly white British, more females; clonal diversity possibly underestimated.

The J gene is TRBJ2-7, the V gene TRBV18, with D unresolved. The TCR comes from an adult who received the AZD1222 COVID-19 vaccine. Sequenced material: peripheral blood, taken 28 days after the second AZD1222 dose. CDR3 residues: CASSPPHTPYEQYF. The CDR3 DNA reads as TGTGCCAGCTCACCACCGCACACCCCATACGAGCAGTACTTC.